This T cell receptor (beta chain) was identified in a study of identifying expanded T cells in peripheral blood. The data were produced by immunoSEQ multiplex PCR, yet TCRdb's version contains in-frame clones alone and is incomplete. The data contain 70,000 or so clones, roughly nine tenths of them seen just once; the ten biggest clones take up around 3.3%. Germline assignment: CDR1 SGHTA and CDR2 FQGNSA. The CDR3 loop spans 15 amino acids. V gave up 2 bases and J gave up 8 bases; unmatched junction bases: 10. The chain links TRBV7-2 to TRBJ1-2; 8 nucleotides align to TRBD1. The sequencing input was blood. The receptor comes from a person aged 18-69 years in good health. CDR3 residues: CASSLQVQGGYGYTF. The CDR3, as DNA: TGTGCCAGCAGCTTACAAGTACAGGGGGGTTACGGCTACACCTTC.